Below, 20 T cell receptor beta chains from the same sample are listed, as sequenced in a study of shared clonotypes between healthy human individuals. The data were produced by immunoSEQ multiplex PCR, yet TCRdb's version contains in-frame clones alone and is incomplete. This sample has 2 million to 2.5 million clones, with 80% to 95% found just once. The sequenced sample consisted of naive CD4+ T cells from PBMCs. Subset described: CD45RA+ positively selected. Every receptor here comes from a man in his late teens or twenties in good health. Some clones in this sample may be carry-over from other donors' samples.

V and J are TRBV5-1 and TRBJ1-3; possibly TRBD1 for D (5 bases). The CDR3 length is 14 residues. Per germline, CDR1 SGHRS and CDR2 YFSETQ. V lost 0 bases and J 3 bases, leaving 7 bases between the germline ends. Here the CDR3 reads CASSLGTNGNTIYF. The CDR3 bases are TGCGCCAGCAGCTTGGGGACAAATGGAAACACCATATATTTT.

The chain couples TRBV11-2 to TRBJ2-1; D perhaps matches TRBD2 (5 bases). V was shortened by 5 bases and J by 2 bases, with 13 bases between the two germline ends. The germline V gene has CDR1 SGHAT and CDR2 FQNNGV. The CDR3 contains 15 residues. CDR3 sequence (DNA): TGTGCCAGCAGCCTGCCATTAGCGCCCTACAATGAGCAGTTCTTC. Protein sequence: CASSLPLAPYNEQFF.

The rearrangement uses TRBV7-6 and TRBJ2-7; tentatively, D is TRBD1 or TRBD2 (5 bases each). V was cut by 0 bases and J by 1 base, with 16 bases left in between. This CDR3 has 17 amino acids. Per the germline V gene, CDR1 is SGHVS and CDR2 is FNYEAQ. As DNA, the CDR3 is TGTGCCAGCAGCTTAGCGTCAACCGGGGCCCAATCCTACGAGCAGTACTTC. Translated, it gives CASSLASTGAQSYEQYF. Full variable domain (outside the CDR3, taken from reference TRBV7-6 and TRBJ2-7): GAGVSQSPRYKVTKRGQDVALRCDPISGHVSLYWYRQALGQGPEFLTYFNYEAQQDKSGLPNDRFSAERPEGSISTLTIQRTEQRDSAMYRCASSLASTGAQSYEQYFGPGTRLTVT.

This sequence joins TRBV18 and TRBJ1-2, with 10 nucleotides matching TRBD1. The V gene's germline CDR1 is KGHSH and CDR2 LQKENI. There are 14 residues in the CDR3. Losses at the gene ends were 6 bases for V and 8 bases for J; bases not matched to a gene: 9. In DNA, the CDR3 is TGTGCCAGCTCGGATCCGGACAGGGGGTTAGGCTACACCTTC. This sequence encodes CASSDPDRGLGYTF.

This chain connects TRBV9 to TRBJ2-3, with D hard to call. The V end lost 1 base, the J end lost 5 bases, and 14 bases lay between the germline ends. This CDR3 spans 15 amino acids. Germline loops: CDR1 SGDLS, CDR2 YYNGEE. In DNA form, the CDR3 reads TGTGCCAGCAGCGTAAGATTTGCCGAGCGAGATACGCAGTATTTT. It translates to CASSVRFAERDTQYF.

V gene TRBV27 combines with J gene TRBJ1-4; unclear D gene. The germline V gene encodes CDR1 MNHEY and CDR2 SMNVEV (reference sequence). There are 13 residues in the CDR3. V dropped 4 bases and J dropped 5 bases, with 8 bases sitting between them. The CDR3 sequence: CASSYLSNEKLFF. In DNA form, the CDR3 reads TGTGCCAGCAGTTACCTTTCGAATGAAAAACTGTTTTTT.

The chain has TRBV9 and TRBJ2-5; D may be TRBD2 (6 bases). Germline V gene lookup returns CDR1 SGDLS and CDR2 YYNGEE. Between the trimmed V and J ends, which lost 4 bases and 5 bases, there was a span of 12 bases. The CDR3 has 13 residues. The CDR3 loop is CASSPQRGETQYF. The CDR3 DNA is TGTGCCAGCAGCCCCCAACGGGGGGAGACCCAGTACTTC.

This chain joins TRBV11-3 and TRBJ2-5; the match to TRBD2 covers 12 bases. The J call is doubtful: the DNA matches TRBJ2-7 better. This CDR3 is 14 amino acids long. CDR1 is SGHNT and CDR2 is YENEEA in the germline V gene. CDR3 loop: CASSLLAGGGEQYF. The CDR3 DNA reads as TGTGCCAGCAGCTTACTAGCGGGAGGGGGCGAGCAGTACTTC.

The chain couples TRBV11-2 to TRBJ2-6, with D possibly TRBD1 on 6 matching bases. CDR3 length: 16 amino acids. The ends were cut back, 4 bases at V and 1 base at J, with 11 bases in the middle. Germline CDR1 is SGHAT and CDR2 is FQNNGV. DNA of the CDR3: TGTGCCAGCAGCTGGGACACCCTATCTGGGGCCAACGTCCTGACTTTC. Protein sequence: CASSWDTLSGANVLTF.

The J gene is TRBJ2-1, the V gene TRBV4-2; 11 bases are a match to TRBD2. The CDR3 has 18 amino acids. Losses at the gene ends were 0 bases for V and 7 bases for J; bases not matched to a gene: 11. Germline CDR1 reads LGHNA; CDR2 reads YNFKEQ. The CDR3 spells CASSQEPSGRPGLNEQFF. The CDR3 DNA reads as TGTGCCAGCAGCCAAGAACCTAGCGGGAGGCCCGGACTGAATGAGCAGTTCTTC.

The chain joins TRBV19 to TRBJ1-1; D is perhaps TRBD1 (5 bases). With 5 bases removed from V and 1 base from J, the gap between germline ends came to 14 bases. The CDR3 has 15 amino acids. Germline CDR1 reads LNHDA; CDR2 reads SQIVND (reference sequence). The CDR3: CASSLGRLENTEAFF. CDR3 sequence (DNA): TGTGCCAGTAGTTTGGGACGTCTCGAGAACACTGAAGCTTTCTTT.

V gene TRBV11-2 combines with J gene TRBJ2-5; 7 bases are a match to TRBD1. Germline V gene data show CDR1 as SGHAT and CDR2 as FQNNGV. The CDR3 is 15 residues long. Trimming removed 4 bases from V and 1 base from J; junction bases left unmatched: 6. The CDR3: CASSSQGVPQETQYF. In DNA form, the CDR3 reads TGTGCCAGCAGCTCCCAGGGGGTCCCCCAAGAGACCCAGTACTTC.

V gene TRBV4-2 combines with J gene TRBJ1-1; D is unresolved. Germline CDR1 reads LGHNA; CDR2 reads YNFKEQ. This CDR3 has 14 residues. Trimming pared 0 bases from V and 6 bases from J, leaving 11 bases between. DNA of the CDR3: TGTGCCAGCAGCCAAGATTTATCTCTCGCTGAAGCTTTCTTT. Residues: CASSQDLSLAEAFF.

V usage is TRBV11-2 and J usage is TRBJ1-3; D perhaps matches TRBD1 (5 bases). Between the trimmed V and J ends, which lost 5 bases and 7 bases, there was a span of 9 bases. The CDR3 length is 12 residues. Germline CDR1 SGHAT, CDR2 FQNNGV. The CDR3 loop is CASSQEGNTIYF. The DNA of the CDR3 is TGTGCCAGCAGCCAAGAGGGGAACACCATATATTTT. The variable domain in full, with the rest retrieved from reference TRBV11-2 and TRBJ1-3, is EAGVAQSPRYKIIEKRQSVAFWCNPISGHATLYWYQQILGQGPKLLIQFQNNGVVDDSQLPKDRFSAERLKGVDSTLKIQPAKLEDSAVYLCASSQEGNTIYFGEGSWLTVV.

The gene calls are TRBV28 and TRBJ2-7; 8 bases agree with TRBD2. V shed 11 bases, J shed 6 bases, and the junction held 9 bases outside the gene matches. Germline V CDR1 and CDR2: MDHEN, SYDVKM. The CDR3 is made up of 12 amino acids. The CDR3 sequence: CAGSTSGGEQYF. The CDR3 bases are TGTGCCGGATCCACTAGCGGAGGCGAGCAGTACTTC.

This chain uses TRBV9 with TRBJ1-1; TRBD1 matches 8 bases. This CDR3 has 15 residues. Germline V CDR1 and CDR2: SGDLS, YYNGEE. Trimming at V came to 2 bases and at J to 5 bases, leaving 8 bases not matched to a gene. The CDR3 loop reads CASSVSRGLRTEAFF. The CDR3 coding sequence is TGTGCCAGCAGCGTCTCCAGGGGGCTGAGAACTGAAGCTTTCTTT.

This chain uses TRBV21-1 with TRBJ2-2; the table names TRBD1, a call not compared with the DNA. TRBV21-1 is given as a pseudogene. The CDR3 runs 15 residues. The CDR3 region is CASSIWAENTGELFF. In nucleotides, the CDR3 is TGTGCCAGCAGCATTTGGGCAGAGAACACCGGGGAGCTGTTTTTT.

The chain has TRBV30 and TRBJ2-5; perhaps D is TRBD1 or TRBD2 (5 bases each). This CDR3 region has 13 residues. The germline V gene has CDR1 GTSNPN and CDR2 SVGIG (reference sequence). Trimming shortened V by 0 bases and J by 4 bases, and 9 bases separated the two germline ends. The CDR3 region has the DNA TGTGCCTGGAGTGTACGAGGGGTAGAGACCCAGTACTTC. This encodes CAWSVRGVETQYF. Full variable domain (missing parts from reference TRBV30 and TRBJ2-5): SQTIHQWPATLVQPVGSPLSLECTVEGTSNPNLYWYRQAAGRGLQLLFYSVGIGQISSEVPQNLSASRPQDRQFILSSKKLLLSDSGFYLCAWSVRGVETQYFGPGTRLLVL.

V usage is TRBV29-1 and J usage is TRBJ2-4; 9 bases line up with TRBD1. Trimming cost V 6 bases and J 3 bases; bases outside gene matches: 6. Germline values: CDR1 SQVTM, CDR2 ANQGSEA. The CDR3 runs 14 residues. The CDR3 loop reads CSVIRGQGKNIQYF. CDR3 coding DNA: TGCAGCGTGATTAGGGGACAGGGCAAAAACATTCAGTACTTC.

This rearrangement joins TRBV30 to TRBJ2-1; possibly TRBD2 for D (6 bases). V was shortened by 4 bases and J by 0 bases, with 13 bases between the two germline ends. CDR1 is GTSNPN and CDR2 is SVGIG in the germline V gene (reference sequence). This CDR3 is built from 15 residues. The chain's CDR3 is CAWNGGTTSYNEQFF. In nucleotides, the CDR3 is TGTGCCTGGAATGGCGGGACGACCTCCTACAATGAGCAGTTCTTC.